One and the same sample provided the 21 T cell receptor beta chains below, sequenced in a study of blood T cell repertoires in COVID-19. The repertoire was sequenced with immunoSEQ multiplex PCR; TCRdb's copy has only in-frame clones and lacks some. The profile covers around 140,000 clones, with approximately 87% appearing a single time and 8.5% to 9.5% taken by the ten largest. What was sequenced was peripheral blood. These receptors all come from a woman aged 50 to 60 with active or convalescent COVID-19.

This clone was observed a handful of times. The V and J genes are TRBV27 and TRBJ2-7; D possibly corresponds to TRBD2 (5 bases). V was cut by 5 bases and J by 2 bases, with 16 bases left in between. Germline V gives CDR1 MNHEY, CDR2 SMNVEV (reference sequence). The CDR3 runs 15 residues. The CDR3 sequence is CASSPPGSRTYEQYF. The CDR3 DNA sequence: TGTGCCAGCAGTCCCCCTGGGAGCCGCACCTACGAGCAGTACTTC.

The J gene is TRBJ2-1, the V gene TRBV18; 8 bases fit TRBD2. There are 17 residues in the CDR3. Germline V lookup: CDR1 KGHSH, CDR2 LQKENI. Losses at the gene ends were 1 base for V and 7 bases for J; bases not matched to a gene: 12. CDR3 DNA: TGTGCCAGCTCACCACAAACGGGACTAGTAAGTTGGAATGAGCAGTTCTTC. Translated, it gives CASSPQTGLVSWNEQFF. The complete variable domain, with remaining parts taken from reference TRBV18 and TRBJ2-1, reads NAGVMQNPRHLVRRRGQEARLRCSPMKGHSHVYWYRQLPEEGLKFMVYLQKENIIDESGMPKERFSAEFPKEGPSILRIQQVVRGDSAAYFCASSPQTGLVSWNEQFFGPGTRLTVL.

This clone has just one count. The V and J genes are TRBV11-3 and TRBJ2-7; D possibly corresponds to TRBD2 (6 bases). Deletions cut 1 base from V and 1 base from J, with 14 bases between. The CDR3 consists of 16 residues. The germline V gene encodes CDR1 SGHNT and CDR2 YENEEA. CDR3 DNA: TGTGCCAGCAGCTTAGGCGGGGCAGGAGGGTCCTACGAGCAGTACTTC. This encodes CASSLGGAGGSYEQYF.

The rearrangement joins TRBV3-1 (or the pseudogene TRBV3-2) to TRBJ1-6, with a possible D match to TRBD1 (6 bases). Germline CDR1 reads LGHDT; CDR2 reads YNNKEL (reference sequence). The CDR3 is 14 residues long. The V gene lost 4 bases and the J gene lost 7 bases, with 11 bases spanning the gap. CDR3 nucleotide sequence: TGTGCCAGCAGCCTAACAGGGCGCAATTCACCCCTCCACTTT. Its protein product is CASSLTGRNSPLHF.

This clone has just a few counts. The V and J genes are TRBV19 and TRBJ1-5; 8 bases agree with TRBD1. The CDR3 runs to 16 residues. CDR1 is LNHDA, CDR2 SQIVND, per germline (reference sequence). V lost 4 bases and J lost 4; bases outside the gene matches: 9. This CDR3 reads CASSRESRTGNQPQHF. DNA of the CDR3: TGTGCCAGTAGTAGAGAATCAAGGACAGGGAATCAGCCCCAGCATTTT.

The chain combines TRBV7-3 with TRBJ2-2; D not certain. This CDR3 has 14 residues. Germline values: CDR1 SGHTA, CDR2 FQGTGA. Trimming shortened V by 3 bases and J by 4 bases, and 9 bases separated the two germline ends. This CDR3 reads CASSLLSGTGELFF. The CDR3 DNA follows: TGTGCCAGCAGCTTGCTGAGTGGCACCGGGGAGCTGTTTTTT.

The CDR3 DNA sequence: TGTGCCAGTAACCTAAGGGCAGGGGATTCCTACGAGCAGTACTTC. Amino acids: CASNLRAGDSYEQYF. The chain joins TRBV19 to TRBJ2-7; a weak D match, TRBD1 (6 bases). The V gene lost 7 bases and the J gene lost 1 base, with 17 bases spanning the gap. CDR1 is LNHDA and CDR2 is SQIVND in the germline V gene (reference sequence). This CDR3 is 15 amino acids long.

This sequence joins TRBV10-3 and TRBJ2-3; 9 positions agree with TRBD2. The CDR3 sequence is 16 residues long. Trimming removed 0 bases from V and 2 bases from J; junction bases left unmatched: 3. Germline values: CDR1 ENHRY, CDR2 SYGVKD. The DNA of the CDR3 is TGTGCCATCAGTGAGTCTGTAGCGGGAGTCACAGATACGCAGTATTTT. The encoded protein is CAISESVAGVTDTQYF.

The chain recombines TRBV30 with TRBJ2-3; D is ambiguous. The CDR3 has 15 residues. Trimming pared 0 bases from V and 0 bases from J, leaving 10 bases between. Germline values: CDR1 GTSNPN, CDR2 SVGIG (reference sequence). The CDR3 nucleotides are TGTGCCTGGAGTGTACTCGCGGTTAGCACAGATACGCAGTATTTT. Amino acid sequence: CAWSVLAVSTDTQYF.

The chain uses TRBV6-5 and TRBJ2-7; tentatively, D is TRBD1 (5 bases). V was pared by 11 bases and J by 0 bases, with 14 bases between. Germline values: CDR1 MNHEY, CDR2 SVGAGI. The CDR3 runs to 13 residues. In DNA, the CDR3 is TGTGCCGGCCACCAGGGCCCCTCCTACGAGCAGTACTTC. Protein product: CAGHQGPSYEQYF.

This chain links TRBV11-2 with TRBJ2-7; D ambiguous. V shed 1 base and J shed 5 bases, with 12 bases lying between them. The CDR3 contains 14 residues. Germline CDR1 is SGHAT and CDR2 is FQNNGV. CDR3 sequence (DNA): TGTGCCAGCAGCTTAGGATTTAGCTACGACGAGCAGTACTTC. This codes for CASSLGFSYDEQYF.

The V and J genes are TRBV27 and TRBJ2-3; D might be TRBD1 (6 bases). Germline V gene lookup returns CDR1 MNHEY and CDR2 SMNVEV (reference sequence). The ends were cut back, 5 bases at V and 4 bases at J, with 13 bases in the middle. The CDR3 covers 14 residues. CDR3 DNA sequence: TGTGCCAGCAGTATCATCAGGGGTGCAGATACGCAGTATTTT. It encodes CASSIIRGADTQYF.

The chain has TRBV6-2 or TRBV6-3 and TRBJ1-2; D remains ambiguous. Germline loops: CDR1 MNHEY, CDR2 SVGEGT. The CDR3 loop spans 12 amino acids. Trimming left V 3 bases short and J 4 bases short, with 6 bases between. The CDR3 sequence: CASSYPLYGYTF. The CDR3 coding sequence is TGTGCCAGCAGTTATCCCCTCTATGGCTACACCTTC.

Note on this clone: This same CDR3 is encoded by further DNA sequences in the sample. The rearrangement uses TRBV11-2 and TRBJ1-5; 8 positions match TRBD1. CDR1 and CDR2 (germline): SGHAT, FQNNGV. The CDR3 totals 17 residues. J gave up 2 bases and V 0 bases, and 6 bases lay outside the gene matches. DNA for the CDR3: TGTGCCAGCAGCTTAGACAGGGGGCCGGGGGGCAATCAGCCCCAGCATTTT. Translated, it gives CASSLDRGPGGNQPQHF. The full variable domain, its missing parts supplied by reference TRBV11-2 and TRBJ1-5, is EAGVAQSPRYKIIEKRQSVAFWCNPISGHATLYWYQQILGQGPKLLIQFQNNGVVDDSQLPKDRFSAERLKGVDSTLKIQPAKLEDSAVYLCASSLDRGPGGNQPQHFGDGTRLSIL.

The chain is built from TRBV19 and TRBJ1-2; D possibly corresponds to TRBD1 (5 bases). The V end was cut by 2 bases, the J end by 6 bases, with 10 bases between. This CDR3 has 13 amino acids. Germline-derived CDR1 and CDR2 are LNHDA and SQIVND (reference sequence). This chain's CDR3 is CASSIRGEDGYTF. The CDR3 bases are TGTGCCAGTAGTATAAGGGGCGAGGATGGCTACACCTTC.

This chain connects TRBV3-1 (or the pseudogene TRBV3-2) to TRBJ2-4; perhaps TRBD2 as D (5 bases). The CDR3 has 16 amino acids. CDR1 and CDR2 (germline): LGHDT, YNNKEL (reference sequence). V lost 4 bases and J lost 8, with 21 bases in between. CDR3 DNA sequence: TGTGCCAGCAGCCCCCTTTCGGCGGGTGCCGGGGACATTCAGTACTTC. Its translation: CASSPLSAGAGDIQYF.

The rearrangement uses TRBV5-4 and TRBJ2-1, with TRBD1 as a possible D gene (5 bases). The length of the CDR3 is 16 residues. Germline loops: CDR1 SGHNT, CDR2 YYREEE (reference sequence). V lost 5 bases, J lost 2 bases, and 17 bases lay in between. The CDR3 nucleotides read TGTGCCAGCAGTCTTGGGGCTCCCACCCCCTACAATGAGCAGTTCTTC. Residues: CASSLGAPTPYNEQFF.

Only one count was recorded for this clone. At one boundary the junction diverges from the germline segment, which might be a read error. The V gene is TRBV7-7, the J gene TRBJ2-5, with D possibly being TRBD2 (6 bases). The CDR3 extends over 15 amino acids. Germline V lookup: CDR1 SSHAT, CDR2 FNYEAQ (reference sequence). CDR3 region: CASSQYPGVRETQYF. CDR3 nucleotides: TGTGCTAGCAGCCAGTACCCGGGAGTCCGGGAGACCCAGTACTTC.

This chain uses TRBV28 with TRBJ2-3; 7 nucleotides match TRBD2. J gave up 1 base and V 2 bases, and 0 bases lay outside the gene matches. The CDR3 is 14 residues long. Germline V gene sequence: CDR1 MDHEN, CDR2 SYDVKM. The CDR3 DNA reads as TGTGCCAGCAGTTTACTAGCGGGCACAGATACGCAGTATTTT. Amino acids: CASSLLAGTDTQYF.

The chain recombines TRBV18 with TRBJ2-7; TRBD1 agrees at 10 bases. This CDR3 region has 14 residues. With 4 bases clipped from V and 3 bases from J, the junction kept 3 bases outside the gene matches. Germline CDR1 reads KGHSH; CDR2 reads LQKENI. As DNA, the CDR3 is TGTGCCAGCTCACGGGACAGGGGTAGCTACGAGCAGTACTTC. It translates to CASSRDRGSYEQYF.

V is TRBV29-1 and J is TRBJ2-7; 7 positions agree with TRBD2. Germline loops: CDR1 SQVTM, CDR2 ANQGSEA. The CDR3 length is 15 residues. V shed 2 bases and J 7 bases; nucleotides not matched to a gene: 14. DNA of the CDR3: TGCAGCGTTGAATTGGTGCGGGCGGGAGTGGGTGAGCAGTACTTC. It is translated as CSVELVRAGVGEQYF.